This T cell receptor beta chain was captured in a study of T cell responses to AZD1222 COVID-19 vaccine. The study, taken as a whole, reports: White British people made up most donors, females outnumbered males, and clonal diversity was possibly underestimated. It was only after the peak T cell response that any repertoires were sampled. Distributed over spike, vaccine-associated CD4 TCRs predominated at 160-218 and 743-854. Seropositive at baseline were only six AZD1222 recipients.

Only in-frame clones appear in the TCRdb table, and some are missing; sequencing was by immunoSEQ multiplex PCR. There are 80,000 or so clones in the sample; 88% occur only once, and 5% lies in the top ten. Of note for this clone: Antigen: not known.

Germline CDR1 SGHDN, CDR2 FVKESK. The V and J ends lost 1 base and 4 bases respectively, with 13 bases between them. CDR3 size: 15 residues. The material was peripheral blood, obtained on day 0 of MenACWY control vaccination. The source of this sequence is an adult in good health. The chain has TRBV14 and TRBJ1-1; D gene unclear. In DNA form, the CDR3 reads TGTGCCAGCAGCCAAGGGGCGGTAATGGTCACTGAAGCTTTCTTT. Amino acids: CASSQGAVMVTEAFF.